This TCR beta chain was captured by sequencing in a study of blood T cell repertoires in COVID-19 (dated by TCRdb to 2018 to 2021). Looking at the study overall: Samples from collaborators originated in the United States, Italy and Spain and spanned both the acute and convalescent phases of COVID-19. The prospective study material was composed of cDNA or gDNA derived from T cells, B-cell-depleted T cells, or PBMCs. The dataset comprised deeply sampled blood TCRbeta repertoires from subjects exposed to, actively infected with, or recovered from COVID-19. The repertoires were made available in a free public database intended to serve as a resource for research on the immune response to SARS-CoV-2. The samples were drawn from the first 160 participants of the ongoing ImmuneRACE study and from under 1,500 subjects provided by 6 global collaborators. A de-identified subject ID, COVID-19 status, age in years and sex were almost always included in the sample metadata. HLA class I and class II types, where available, came from metadata supplied by the sample provider rather than from assay-based typing.

CDR3 length: 15 amino acids, cysteine to phenylalanine. Only CDR3 DNA remains: 45 bases, in frame from the first base. Cut back by 5 bases and 7 bases, the V and J ends lie 18 bases apart. CDR1 and CDR2 are read off the germline V gene as SNHLY and FYNNEI. TCRbeta CDR3 regions were amplified from genomic DNA by means of the immunoSEQ Assay, a bias-controlled multiplex PCR. The authors' analysis ran thus. Nucleated cell counts per sample were estimated from amplification of reference gene primers within the assay. To quantify the absolute abundance of each unique TCRbeta CDR3 rearrangement, sequence reads were collapsed and filtered. For each sample, productive Simpson clonality was calculated as the square root of Simpson's diversity index across productive rearrangements. Entries here come from immuneACCESS through TCRdb and include only in-frame sequences with V and J called. Some clones fail to appear in such tables; in the studies checked, an unresolved V gene covers under half of the shortfall, and the cause of the remainder is unknown. D and trimming were read from the DNA, whereas the V and J calls and clone size are those reported in that table. Here the sample has 130,000 to 150,000 clones; roughly 88% occur a single time. Around 8% of the sample is in the top ten clones.

In regard to this clone: Its antigen is currently not known. No base quality values were provided; no much bigger clone lies one nucleotide off.

Beyond this particular receptor, the publication reports: The quantity of clinical and demographic metadata differed by source and by participant and was supplied without curation.

One collaborating source in Seattle enrolled patients during active infection and followed them longitudinally through the course of disease. Whole blood was collected in K2EDTA tubes by collaborating institutions according to the institutions' own protocols. Collaborator samples were shipped for TCRbeta analysis as frozen whole blood, isolated PBMCs, or DNA extracted from either sample type. The sequence came from a woman aged 55 to 70 with COVID-19, enrolled during active disease. The sequencing input was peripheral blood. The sequence links TRBV2 to TRBJ1-5, with a weak D call of TRBD1 (5 bases match). The CDR3 here reads CASSQQSGVGQPQHF. The nucleotides are TGTGCCAGCAGTCAACAGTCGGGGGTTGGCCAGCCCCAGCATTTT.